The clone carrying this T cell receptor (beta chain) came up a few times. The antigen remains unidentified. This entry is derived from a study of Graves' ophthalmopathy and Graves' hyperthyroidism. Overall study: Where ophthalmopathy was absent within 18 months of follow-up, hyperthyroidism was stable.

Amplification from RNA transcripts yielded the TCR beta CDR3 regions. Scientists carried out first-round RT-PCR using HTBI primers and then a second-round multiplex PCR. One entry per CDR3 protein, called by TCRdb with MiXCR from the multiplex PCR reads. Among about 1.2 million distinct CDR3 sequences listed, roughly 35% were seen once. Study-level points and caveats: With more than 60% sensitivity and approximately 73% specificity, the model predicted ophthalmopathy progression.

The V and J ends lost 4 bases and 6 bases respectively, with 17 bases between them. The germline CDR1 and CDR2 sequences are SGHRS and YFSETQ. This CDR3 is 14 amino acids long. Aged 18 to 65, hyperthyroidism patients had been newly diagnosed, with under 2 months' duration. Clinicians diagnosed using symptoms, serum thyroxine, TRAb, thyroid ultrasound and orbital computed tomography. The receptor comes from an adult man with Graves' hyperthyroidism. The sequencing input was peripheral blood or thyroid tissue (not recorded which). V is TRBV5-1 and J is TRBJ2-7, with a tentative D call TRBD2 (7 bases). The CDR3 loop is CASSIRAGAGEQYF. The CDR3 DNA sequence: TGCGCCAGCAGCATTCGTGCGGGGGCGGGCGAGCAGTACTTC.